The 21 T cell receptor beta chains listed next were all sequenced from one sample in a study of T cells in Graves' hyperthyroidism and ophthalmopathy. RNA transcripts provided the source from which TCR beta CDR3 regions were amplified. Using the HTBI primer set, a first-round RT-PCR was run on the TCR CDR3. In TCRdb, the multiplex PCR reads were re-called with MiXCR into one record per CDR3 protein. The data contain some 490,000 distinct CDR3 sequences, 20% to 25% of them singletons. The specimen sequenced was blood. These receptors all stem from a woman between 65 and 79 years old with Graves' ophthalmopathy.

The sample holds a few counts of this clonotype. The chain employs TRBV5-4 and TRBJ2-7; 8 positions match TRBD1. The length of the CDR3 is 15 residues. CDR1 SGHNT and CDR2 YYREEE come from the germline V gene (reference sequence). After removal of 4 bases from V and 3 bases from J, the junction contained 9 bases not matched to a gene. The CDR3 DNA reads as TGTGCCAGCAGCGGTAGGGCGGGACAGGTCTACGAGCAGTACTTC. As protein: CASSGRAGQVYEQYF.

This chain uses TRBV18 with TRBJ1-1; no clear D. Trimming stripped 3 bases from V and 4 bases from J, with 6 bases between. The CDR3 length is 12 residues. From germline, CDR1 is KGHSH and CDR2 LQKENI. In DNA form, the CDR3 reads TGTGCCAGCTCACCTGGACGCACTGAAGCTTTCTTT. Protein: CASSPGRTEAFF.

This clonotype was seen at least ten times. This sequence joins TRBV6-1 and TRBJ2-5; 13 nucleotides line up with TRBD2. With V trimmed by 4 bases and J by 5 bases, 7 bases remained unmatched. Germline CDR1 MNHNS, CDR2 SASEGT. This CDR3 is built from 16 residues. In DNA, the CDR3 is TGTGCCAGCAGTGTGGCCTTGACTAGCGGGAGGGAGACCCAGTACTTC. Its translation: CASSVALTSGRETQYF.

This sequence joins TRBV5-4 and TRBJ1-2, with a tentative D call TRBD1 (6 bases). Germline V lookup: CDR1 SGHNT, CDR2 YYREEE (reference sequence). This CDR3 has 13 residues. V was pared by 4 bases and J by 11 bases, with 18 bases between. The CDR3 DNA is TGTGCCAGCAGCCTGGGGGCAGGGAAGGAGTACACCTTC. This codes for CASSLGAGKEYTF.

This clonotype was picked up one time. The rearrangement uses TRBV6-9 and TRBJ2-3, with 12 bases identical to TRBD2. V shed 4 bases and J 8 bases; nucleotides not matched to a gene: 10. The CDR3 consists of 16 residues. CDR1 and CDR2 (germline): MNHGY, SVAAGI. The CDR3 sequence: CASSSRLAGDPGTQYF. CDR3 DNA: TGTGCCAGCAGTTCTAGACTAGCGGGAGATCCGGGTACGCAGTATTTT.

This clonotype has a handful of counts. The rearrangement joins TRBV2 to TRBJ2-1, with 9 nucleotides matching TRBD2. This CDR3 is built from 13 residues. CDR1 is SNHLY and CDR2 is FYNNEI in the germline V gene. The J segment lost 10 bases and the V segment lost 8 bases, leaving 9 bases of the junction unmatched. CDR3 amino acids: CASAGGPAWEQFF. In DNA, the CDR3 is TGTGCCAGCGCGGGAGGGCCGGCATGGGAGCAGTTCTTC.

The rearrangement links TRBV5-1 to TRBJ2-5; 7 bases line up with TRBD1. V gave up 3 bases and J gave up 2 bases; unmatched junction bases: 4. CDR1 is SGHRS, CDR2 YFSETQ, per germline. This CDR3 spans 14 amino acids. The CDR3 region has the DNA TGCGCCAGCAGCTGGTCAGGGGGACAAGAGACCCAGTACTTC. Translating it yields CASSWSGGQETQYF. The variable domain in full, completed from reference TRBV5-1 and TRBJ2-5, reads KAGVTQTPRYLIKTRGQQVTLSCSPISGHRSVSWYQQTPGQGLQFLFEYFSETQRNKGNFPGRFSGRQFSNSRSEMNVSTLELGDSALYLCASSWSGGQETQYFGPGTRLLVL.

The table lists this clonotype with a few counts. V gene TRBV5-1 combines with J gene TRBJ1-2; tentatively, D is TRBD1 (6 bases). V lost 6 bases and J 4 bases, leaving 13 bases between the germline ends. The CDR3 contains 13 residues. The V gene's germline CDR1 is SGHRS and CDR2 YFSETQ. The CDR3 loop reads CASKGGASYGYTF. The CDR3 nucleotides are TGCGCCAGCAAGGGGGGTGCAAGCTATGGCTACACCTTC.

This clonotype was seen at least ten times. The chain uses TRBV12-3 or TRBV12-4 and TRBJ2-1, with 10 bases lining up with TRBD2. This CDR3 has 15 residues. J lost 2 bases, V lost 6 bases, and 4 bases had no gene match. The CDR3 is CASRISGRPYNEQFF. For the CDR3, the DNA is TGTGCCAGCAGGATTAGCGGGAGGCCCTACAATGAGCAGTTCTTC.

This clonotype came up a few times. The J gene is TRBJ2-7, the V gene TRBV9, with TRBD1 matching 12 bases. With V trimmed by 2 bases and J by 2 bases, 5 bases remained unmatched. This CDR3 is 16 amino acids long. CDR1 is SGDLS, CDR2 YYNGEE, per germline. This CDR3 reads CASSVPGTGGPYEQYF. The CDR3 nucleotides read TGTGCCAGCAGCGTGCCGGGGACAGGGGGCCCCTACGAGCAGTACTTC.

This clonotype was detected only a few times. The chain has TRBV11-2 and TRBJ1-3; possibly TRBD1 for D (5 bases). Germline V gene lookup returns CDR1 SGHAT and CDR2 FQNNGV. The CDR3 covers 15 residues. V was shortened by 5 bases and J by 0 bases, with 11 bases between the two germline ends. CDR3 loop: CASSPGPSSGNTIYF. The DNA of the CDR3 is TGTGCCAGCAGCCCGGGGCCAAGCTCTGGAAACACCATATATTTT.

This clonotype was detected many times. The J gene is TRBJ2-1, the V gene TRBV12-3 or TRBV12-4; TRBD1 matches at 9 bases. With V trimmed by 7 bases and J by 12 bases, 4 bases remained unmatched. There are 11 residues in the CDR3. Here the CDR3 reads CASKTGGWQFF. The CDR3 DNA reads TGTGCCAGCAAGACAGGGGGGTGGCAGTTCTTC.

The chain carries TRBV9 and TRBJ2-3; 8 bases align to TRBD1. Germline CDR1 is SGDLS and CDR2 is YYNGEE. This CDR3 region has 16 residues. V was clipped by 1 base and J by 2 bases; unmatched bases: 6. The CDR3 sequence is CASSVTGTGYTDTQYF. CDR3 coding DNA: TGTGCCAGCAGCGTAACCGGGACAGGATACACAGATACGCAGTATTTT. The complete variable domain, with remaining parts taken from reference TRBV9 and TRBJ2-3, reads DSGVTQTPKHLITATGQRVTLRCSPRSGDLSVYWYQQSLDQGLQFLIQYYNGEERAKGNILERFSAQQFPDLHSELNLSSLELGDSALYFCASSVTGTGYTDTQYFGPGTRLTVL.

This clonotype showed up just a few times. The gene calls are TRBV7-3 and TRBJ2-1, with D hard to call. The CDR3 contains 15 residues. V was shortened by 2 bases and J by 2 bases, with 10 bases between the two germline ends. Germline V CDR1 and CDR2: SGHTA, FQGTGA. CDR3 coding DNA: TGTGCCAGCAGCTTAGGGCTCTCGGCCTACAATGAGCAGTTCTTC. The encoded protein is CASSLGLSAYNEQFF.

This clonotype turned up a few times. The rearrangement uses TRBV3-1 and TRBJ1-2; D unresolved. The V gene lost 5 bases and the J gene lost 6 bases, with 13 bases spanning the gap. CDR3 size: 13 residues. Germline V lookup: CDR1 LGHDT, CDR2 YNNKEL (reference sequence). The CDR3 region has the DNA TGTGCCAGCAGCTTCCCCGTAGGTGATGGCTACACCTTC. The encoded protein is CASSFPVGDGYTF.

This clonotype appeared many times. The chain uses TRBV3-1 and TRBJ2-1; D remains unclear. Looked up from germline, CDR1 is LGHDT and CDR2 is YNNKEL (reference sequence). The CDR3 consists of 12 residues. With 0 bases removed from V and 10 bases from J, the gap between germline ends came to 7 bases. CDR3 bases: TGTGCCAGCAGCCAAGAGGTGGGAGAGCAGTTCTTC. Residues: CASSQEVGEQFF.

This clonotype was detected a few times. The chain combines TRBV2 with TRBJ1-2; D not certain. The CDR3 extends over 14 amino acids. Germline CDR1 reads SNHLY; CDR2 reads FYNNEI. Trimming took 6 bases from V and 6 from J, leaving 17 bases between them. The CDR3 region has the DNA TGTGCCAGCAGGTTGGGCCAAGGGAGCCATGGCTACACCTTC. Amino acids: CASRLGQGSHGYTF.

This clonotype was counted at least ten times. The chain has TRBV20-1 and TRBJ1-1; D might be TRBD1 (5 bases). Germline CDR1 is DFQATT and CDR2 is SNEGSKA (reference sequence). This CDR3 has 13 amino acids. Trimming left V 6 bases short and J 4 bases short, with 15 bases between. CDR3 coding DNA: TGCAGTGCCCGCCGGGGCGGGGGCACTGAAGCTTTCTTT. It specifies CSARRGGGTEAFF.

Only a few counts were recorded for this clonotype. The V and J genes are TRBV12-3 or TRBV12-4 and TRBJ1-2; D gene unclear. Trimming removed 3 bases from V and 7 bases from J, with 12 bases in between. The CDR3 is made up of 13 amino acids. The CDR3 reads CASSFGRLGGYTF. The CDR3 nucleotides read TGTGCCAGCAGTTTCGGCAGGTTAGGTGGCTACACCTTC.

The count of this clonotype is one. V gene TRBV14 combines with J gene TRBJ1-4; D unresolved. Trimming took off 1 base at V and 10 bases at J, with 13 bases between the two ends. CDR1 SGHDN and CDR2 FVKESK come from the germline V gene. This CDR3 contains 14 residues. This CDR3 reads CASSQVFGSGKLFF. The CDR3 nucleotides are TGTGCCAGCAGCCAAGTTTTTGGTTCTGGAAAACTGTTTTTT. Together with reference TRBV14 and TRBJ1-4, the CDR3 gives the full variable domain: EAGVTQFPSHSVIEKGQTVTLRCDPISGHDNLYWYRRVMGKEIKFLLHFVKESKQDESGMPNNRFLAERTGGTYSTLKVQPAELEDSGVYFCASSQVFGSGKLFFGSGTQLSVL.

The J gene is TRBJ2-5, the V gene TRBV28; D is unclear. The germline gives CDR1 MDHEN, CDR2 SYDVKM. The CDR3 has 12 residues. Deletions cut 1 base from V and 5 bases from J, with 5 bases between. The CDR3 DNA follows: TGTGCCAGCAGTTTATATTGGGAGACCCAGTACTTC. It specifies CASSLYWETQYF.